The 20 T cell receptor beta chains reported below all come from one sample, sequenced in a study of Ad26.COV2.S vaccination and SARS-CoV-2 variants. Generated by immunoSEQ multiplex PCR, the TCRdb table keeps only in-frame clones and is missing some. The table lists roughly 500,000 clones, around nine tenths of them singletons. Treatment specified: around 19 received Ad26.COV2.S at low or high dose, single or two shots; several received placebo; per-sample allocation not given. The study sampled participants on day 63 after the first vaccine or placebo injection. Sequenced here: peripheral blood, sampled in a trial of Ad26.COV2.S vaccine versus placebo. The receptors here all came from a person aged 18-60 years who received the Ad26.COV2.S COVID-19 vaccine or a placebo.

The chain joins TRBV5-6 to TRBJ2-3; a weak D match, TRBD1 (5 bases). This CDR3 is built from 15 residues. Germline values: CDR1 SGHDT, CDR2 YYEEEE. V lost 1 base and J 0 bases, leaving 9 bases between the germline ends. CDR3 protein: CASSLRGRSTDTQYF. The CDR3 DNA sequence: TGTGCCAGCAGCTTGAGGGGCAGAAGCACAGATACGCAGTATTTT.

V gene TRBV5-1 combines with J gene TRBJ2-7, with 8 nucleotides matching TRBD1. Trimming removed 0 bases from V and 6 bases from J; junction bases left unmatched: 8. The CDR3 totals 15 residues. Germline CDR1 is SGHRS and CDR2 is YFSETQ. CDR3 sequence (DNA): TGCGCCAGCAGCTTGGCCGCCGGGACAGGCTCCGAGCAGTACTTC. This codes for CASSLAAGTGSEQYF.

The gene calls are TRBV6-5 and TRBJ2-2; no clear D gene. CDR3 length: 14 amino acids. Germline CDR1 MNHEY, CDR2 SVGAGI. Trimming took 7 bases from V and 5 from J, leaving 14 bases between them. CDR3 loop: CASIRWGATGELFF. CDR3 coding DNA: TGTGCCAGCATCCGGTGGGGTGCAACCGGGGAGCTGTTTTTT.

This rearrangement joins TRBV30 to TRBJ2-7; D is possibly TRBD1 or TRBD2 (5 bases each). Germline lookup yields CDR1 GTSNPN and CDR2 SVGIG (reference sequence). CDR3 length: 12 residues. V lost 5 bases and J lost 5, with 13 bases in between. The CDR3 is CAWGGNRNEQYF. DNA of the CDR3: TGTGCCTGGGGGGGAAACAGGAACGAGCAGTACTTC.

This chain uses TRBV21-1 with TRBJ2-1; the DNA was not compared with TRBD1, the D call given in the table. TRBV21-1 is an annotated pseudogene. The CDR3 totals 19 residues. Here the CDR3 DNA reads TGTGCCAGCAGCAAAGTAGGGGACAACCGAGCAAGCTCCTACAATGAGCAGTTCTTC. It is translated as CASSKVGDNRASSYNEQFF.

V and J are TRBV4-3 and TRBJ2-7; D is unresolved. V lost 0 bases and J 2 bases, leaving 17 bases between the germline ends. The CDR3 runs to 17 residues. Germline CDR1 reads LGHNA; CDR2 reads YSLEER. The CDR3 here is CASSQDLDHSYPYEQYF. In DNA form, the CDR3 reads TGCGCCAGCAGCCAAGATCTAGACCATAGCTACCCCTACGAGCAGTACTTC.

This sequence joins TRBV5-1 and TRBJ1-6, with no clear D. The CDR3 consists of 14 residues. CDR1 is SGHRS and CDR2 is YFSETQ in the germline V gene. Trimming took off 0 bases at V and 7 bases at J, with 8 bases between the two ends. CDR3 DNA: TGCGCCAGCAGCTTGGTCGGAGAGAATTCACCCCTCCACTTT. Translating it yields CASSLVGENSPLHF. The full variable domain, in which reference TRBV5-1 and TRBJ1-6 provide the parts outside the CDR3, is KAGVTQTPRYLIKTRGQQVTLSCSPISGHRSVSWYQQTPGQGLQFLFEYFSETQRNKGNFPGRFSGRQFSNSRSEMNVSTLELGDSALYLCASSLVGENSPLHFGNGTRLTVT.

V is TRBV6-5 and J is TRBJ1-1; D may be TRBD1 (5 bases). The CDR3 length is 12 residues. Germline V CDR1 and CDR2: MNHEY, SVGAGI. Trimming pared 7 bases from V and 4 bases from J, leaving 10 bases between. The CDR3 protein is CASKGVGTEAFF. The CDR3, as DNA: TGTGCCAGCAAAGGGGTTGGCACTGAAGCTTTCTTT.

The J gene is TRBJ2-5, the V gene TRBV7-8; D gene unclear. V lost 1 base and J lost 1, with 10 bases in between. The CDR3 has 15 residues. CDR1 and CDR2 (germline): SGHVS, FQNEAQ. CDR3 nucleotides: TGTGCCAGCAGCTTAGGCAGGACCCTCCAAGAGACCCAGTACTTC. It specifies CASSLGRTLQETQYF. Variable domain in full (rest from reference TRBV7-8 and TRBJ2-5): GAGVSQSPRYKVAKRGQDVALRCDPISGHVSLFWYQQALGQGPEFLTYFQNEAQLDKSGLPSDRFFAERPEGSVSTLKIQRTQQEDSAVYLCASSLGRTLQETQYFGPGTRLLVL.

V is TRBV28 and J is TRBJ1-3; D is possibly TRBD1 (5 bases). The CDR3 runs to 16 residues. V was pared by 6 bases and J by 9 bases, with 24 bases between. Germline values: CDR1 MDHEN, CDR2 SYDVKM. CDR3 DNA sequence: TGTGCCAGCAGAGTCCTGTCACGGGGACTGAGTGGCACCATATATTTT. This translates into CASRVLSRGLSGTIYF.

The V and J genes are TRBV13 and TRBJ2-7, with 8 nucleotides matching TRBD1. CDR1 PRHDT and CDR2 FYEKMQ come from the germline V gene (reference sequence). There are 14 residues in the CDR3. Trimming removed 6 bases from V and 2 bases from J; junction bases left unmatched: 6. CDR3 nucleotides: TGTGCCAGCAGAGTCGGACAGGGAACCTACGAGCAGTACTTC. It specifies CASRVGQGTYEQYF.

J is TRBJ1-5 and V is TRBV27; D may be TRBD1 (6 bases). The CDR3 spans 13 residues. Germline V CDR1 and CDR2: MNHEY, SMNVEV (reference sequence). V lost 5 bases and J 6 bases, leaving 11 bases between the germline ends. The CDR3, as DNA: TGTGCCAGCAGTGCACAGGGATCTCAGCCCCAGCATTTT. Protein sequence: CASSAQGSQPQHF.

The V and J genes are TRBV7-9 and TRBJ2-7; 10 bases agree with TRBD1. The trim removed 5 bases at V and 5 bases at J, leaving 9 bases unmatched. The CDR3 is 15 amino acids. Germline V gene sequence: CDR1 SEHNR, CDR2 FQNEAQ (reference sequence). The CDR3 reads CASSISGQGVNEQYF. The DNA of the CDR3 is TGTGCCAGCAGCATTTCCGGACAGGGGGTCAACGAGCAGTACTTC.

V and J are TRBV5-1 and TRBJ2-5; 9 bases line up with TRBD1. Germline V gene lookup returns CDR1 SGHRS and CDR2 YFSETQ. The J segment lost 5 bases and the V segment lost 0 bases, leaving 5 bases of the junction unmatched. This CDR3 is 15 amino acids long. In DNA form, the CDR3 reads TGCGCCAGCAGCTTGGGACAGGGGGGTACGGAGACCCAGTACTTC. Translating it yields CASSLGQGGTETQYF.

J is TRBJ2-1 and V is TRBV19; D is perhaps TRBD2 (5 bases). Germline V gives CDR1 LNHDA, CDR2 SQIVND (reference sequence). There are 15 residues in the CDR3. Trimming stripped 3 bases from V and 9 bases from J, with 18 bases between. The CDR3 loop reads CASSIPGMRVGEQFF. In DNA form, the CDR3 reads TGTGCCAGTAGTATCCCGGGGATGAGGGTTGGTGAGCAGTTCTTC.

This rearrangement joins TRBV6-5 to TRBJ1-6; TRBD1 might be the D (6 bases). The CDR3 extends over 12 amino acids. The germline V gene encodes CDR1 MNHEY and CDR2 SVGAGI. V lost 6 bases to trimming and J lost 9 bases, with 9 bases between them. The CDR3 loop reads CASRPGVSPLHF. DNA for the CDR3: TGTGCCAGCAGACCAGGGGTTTCACCCCTCCACTTT.

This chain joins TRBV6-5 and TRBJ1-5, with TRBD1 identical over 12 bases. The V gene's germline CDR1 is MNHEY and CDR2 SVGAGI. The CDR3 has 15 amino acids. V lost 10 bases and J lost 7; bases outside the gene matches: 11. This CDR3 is CAINTGTGGDQPQHF. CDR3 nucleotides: TGTGCCATCAACACCGGGACAGGGGGCGACCAGCCCCAGCATTTT.

The CDR3 region has the DNA TGTGCCAGCAGCTTAGGCTGGATGCTCACTGAAGCTTTCTTT. Translated, it gives CASSLGWMLTEAFF. The chain links TRBV7-8 to TRBJ1-1; D is uncertain. CDR3 length equals 14 residues. Trimming removed 1 base at V and 4 bases at J, with 10 bases between. In germline, CDR1 is SGHVS, CDR2 FQNEAQ.

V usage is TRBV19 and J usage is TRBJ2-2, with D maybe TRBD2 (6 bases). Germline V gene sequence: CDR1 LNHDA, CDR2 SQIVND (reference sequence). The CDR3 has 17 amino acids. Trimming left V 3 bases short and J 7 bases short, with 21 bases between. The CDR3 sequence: CASSIPGSWTTGGELFF. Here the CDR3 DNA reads TGTGCCAGTAGTATCCCCGGGAGTTGGACGACTGGCGGGGAGCTGTTTTTT.

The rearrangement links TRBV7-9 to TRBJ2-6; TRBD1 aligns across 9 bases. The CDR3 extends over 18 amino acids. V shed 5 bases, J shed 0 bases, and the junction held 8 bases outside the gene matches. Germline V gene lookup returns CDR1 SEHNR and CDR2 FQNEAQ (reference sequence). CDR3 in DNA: TGTGCCAGCAGCCCACTTGGGGGACAGGGCTCTGGGGCCAACGTCCTGACTTTC. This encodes CASSPLGGQGSGANVLTF.